A single sample gave rise to the 3 T cell receptor beta chains below, sequenced in a study of shared clonotypes between healthy human individuals. The method was immunoSEQ multiplex PCR; TCRdb's version includes in-frame clones alone and lacks a portion of them. The table includes millions of clones, approximately 93% detected once. What was sequenced was naive CD4+ T cells from PBMCs. Subset defined: CD45RA+ positively selected. The source of these receptors is a man younger than 35 in good health. Some clones in this sample may be carry-over from other donors' samples.

Worth noting for this clone: Other DNA variants within this sample encode the same CDR3. This chain uses TRBV10-3 with TRBJ2-5; 9 nucleotides agree with TRBD1. Trimming cost V 4 bases and J 4 bases; bases outside gene matches: 4. This CDR3 region has 14 residues. Germline V lookup: CDR1 ENHRY, CDR2 SYGVKD. The CDR3 region has the DNA TGTGCCATCAGTGGGGGACAGGGCGGAGAGACCCAGTACTTC. Translated: CAISGGQGGETQYF.

The chain carries TRBV19 and TRBJ2-5, with 7 bases that match TRBD1. The CDR3 has 14 amino acids. With V trimmed by 2 bases and J by 4 bases, 4 bases remained unmatched. The V gene's germline CDR1 is LNHDA and CDR2 SQIVND (reference sequence). The CDR3 protein is CASSIQGVRETQYF. In DNA, the CDR3 is TGTGCCAGTAGTATACAGGGGGTCCGAGAGACCCAGTACTTC. The variable domain in full, with the rest retrieved from reference TRBV19 and TRBJ2-5, is DGGITQSPKYLFRKEGQNVTLSCEQNLNHDAMYWYRQDPGQGLRLIYYSQIVNDFQKGDIAEGYSVSREKKESFPLTVTSAQKNPTAFYLCASSIQGVRETQYFGPGTRLLVL.

The V call is TRBV4-1, the J call TRBJ2-5; 8 bases align to TRBD1. Germline V CDR1 and CDR2: MGHRA, YSYEKL. V was pared by 2 bases and J by 2 bases, with 4 bases of the junction left unmatched. CDR3 size: 15 residues. The CDR3 sequence: CASSQTGGWQETQYF. CDR3 coding DNA: TGCGCCAGCAGCCAAACAGGGGGATGGCAAGAGACCCAGTACTTC.